Below, 3 T cell receptor beta chains from the same sample are listed, as sequenced in a study of blood T cell repertoires in COVID-19. TCRdb's copy holds only in-frame clones and misses some; the assay was immunoSEQ multiplex PCR. Of around 300,000 clones in the sample, 85% to 90% were seen once. Sequenced material: peripheral blood. Every receptor here comes from a woman in her forties with COVID-19, enrolled during active disease.

This clone was counted a few times. The rearrangement uses TRBV2 and TRBJ1-4; 7 nucleotides line up with TRBD1. The CDR3 length is 13 residues. Looked up from germline, CDR1 is SNHLY and CDR2 is FYNNEI. V was pared by 7 bases and J by 8 bases, with 7 bases of the junction left unmatched. The CDR3 coding sequence is TGTGCCAGCACCCGGGACAGAATGGAAAAACTGTTTTTT. Translated: CASTRDRMEKLFF. Using reference TRBV2 and TRBJ1-4 for the parts outside the CDR3, the full variable domain is EPEVTQTPSHQVTQMGQEVILRCVPISNHLYFYWYRQILGQKVEFLVSFYNNEISEKSEIFDDQFSVERPDGSNFTLKIRSTKLEDSAMYFCASTRDRMEKLFFGSGTQLSVL.

The chain uses TRBV7-8 and TRBJ2-2, with TRBD2 matching 7 bases. This CDR3 has 15 residues. V gave up 3 bases and J gave up 4 bases; unmatched junction bases: 5. Germline V gives CDR1 SGHVS, CDR2 FQNEAQ. The CDR3 loop is CASSFPSGGTGELFF. The CDR3 DNA follows: TGTGCCAGCAGCTTCCCTAGCGGTGGCACCGGGGAGCTGTTTTTT.

This chain joins TRBV11-2 and TRBJ2-3; 7 bases are shared with TRBD1. V was pared by 4 bases and J by 3 bases, with 13 bases of the junction left unmatched. The germline V gene has CDR1 SGHAT and CDR2 FQNNGV. The CDR3 consists of 17 residues. In DNA, the CDR3 is TGTGCCAGCAGCTCCCCCTTAGAACAGGGGTTTACAGATACGCAGTATTTT. It specifies CASSSPLEQGFTDTQYF.